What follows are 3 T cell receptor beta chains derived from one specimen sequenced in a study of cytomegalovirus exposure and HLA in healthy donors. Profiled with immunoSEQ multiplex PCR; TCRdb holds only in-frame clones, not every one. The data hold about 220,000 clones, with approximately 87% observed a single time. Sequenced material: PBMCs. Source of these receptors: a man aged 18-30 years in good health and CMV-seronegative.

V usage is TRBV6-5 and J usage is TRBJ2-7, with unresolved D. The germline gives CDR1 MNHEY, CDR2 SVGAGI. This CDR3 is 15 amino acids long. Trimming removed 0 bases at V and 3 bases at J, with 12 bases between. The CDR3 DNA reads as TGTGCCAGCAGTTACTCGTCCAGAAAATACTACGAGCAGTACTTC. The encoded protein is CASSYSSRKYYEQYF.

The CDR3 nucleotides read TGTGCCAGCAGCTTAAGGGCATCTGGGGCCAACGTCCTGACTTTC. This translates into CASSLRASGANVLTF. The rearrangement links TRBV7-3 to TRBJ2-6; D is unclear. Germline values: CDR1 SGHTA, CDR2 FQGTGA. The CDR3 has 15 residues. Between the trimmed V and J ends, which lost 1 base and 1 base, there was a span of 5 bases. Based on the CDR3 plus reference TRBV7-3 and TRBJ2-6, the full variable domain is GAGVSQTPSNKVTEKGKYVELRCDPISGHTALYWYRQSLGQGPEFLIYFQGTGAADDSGLPNDRFFAVRPEGSVSTLKIQRTERGDSAVYLCASSLRASGANVLTFGAGSRLTVL.

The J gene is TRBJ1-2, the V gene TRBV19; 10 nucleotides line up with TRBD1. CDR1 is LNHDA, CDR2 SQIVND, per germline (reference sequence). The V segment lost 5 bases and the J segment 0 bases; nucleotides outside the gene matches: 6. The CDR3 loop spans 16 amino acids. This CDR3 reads CASSGQGDDANYGYTF. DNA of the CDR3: TGTGCCAGTAGTGGACAGGGGGATGATGCTAACTATGGCTACACCTTC.